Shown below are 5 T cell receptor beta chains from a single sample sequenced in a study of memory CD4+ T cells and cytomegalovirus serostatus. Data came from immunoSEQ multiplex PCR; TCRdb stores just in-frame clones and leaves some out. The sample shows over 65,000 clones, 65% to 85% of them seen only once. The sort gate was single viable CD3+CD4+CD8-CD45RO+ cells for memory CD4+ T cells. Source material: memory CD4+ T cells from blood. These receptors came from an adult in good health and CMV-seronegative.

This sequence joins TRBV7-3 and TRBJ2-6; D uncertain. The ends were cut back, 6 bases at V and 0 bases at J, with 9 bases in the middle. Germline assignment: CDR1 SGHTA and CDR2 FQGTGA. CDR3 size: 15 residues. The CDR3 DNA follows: TGTGCCAGCAGTCCAACGTACTCTGGGGCCAACGTCCTGACTTTC. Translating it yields CASSPTYSGANVLTF.

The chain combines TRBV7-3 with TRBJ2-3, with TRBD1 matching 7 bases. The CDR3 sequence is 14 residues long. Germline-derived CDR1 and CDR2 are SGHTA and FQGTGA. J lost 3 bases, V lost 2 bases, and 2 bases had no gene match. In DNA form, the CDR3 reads TGTGCCAGCAGCTTAGGGACAGCGACAGATACGCAGTATTTT. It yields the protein CASSLGTATDTQYF.

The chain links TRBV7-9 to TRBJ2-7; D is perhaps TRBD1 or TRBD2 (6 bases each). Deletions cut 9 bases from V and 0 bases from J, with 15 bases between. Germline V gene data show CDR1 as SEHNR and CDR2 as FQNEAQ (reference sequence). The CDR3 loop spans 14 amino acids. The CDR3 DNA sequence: TGTGCCAGTCATCGCGGGACAAACTCCTACGAGCAGTACTTC. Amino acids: CASHRGTNSYEQYF. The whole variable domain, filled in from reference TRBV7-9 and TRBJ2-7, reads DTGVSQNPRHKITKRGQNVTFRCDPISEHNRLYWYRQTLGQGPEFLTYFQNEAQLEKSRLLSDRFSAERPKGSFSTLEIQRTEQGDSAMYLCASHRGTNSYEQYFGPGTRLTVT.

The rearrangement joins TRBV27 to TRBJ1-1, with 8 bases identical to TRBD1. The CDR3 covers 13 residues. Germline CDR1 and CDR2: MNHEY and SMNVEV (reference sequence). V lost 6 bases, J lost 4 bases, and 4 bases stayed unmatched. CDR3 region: CASRPTGGTEAFF. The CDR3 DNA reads TGTGCCAGCAGACCAACAGGGGGCACTGAAGCTTTCTTT.

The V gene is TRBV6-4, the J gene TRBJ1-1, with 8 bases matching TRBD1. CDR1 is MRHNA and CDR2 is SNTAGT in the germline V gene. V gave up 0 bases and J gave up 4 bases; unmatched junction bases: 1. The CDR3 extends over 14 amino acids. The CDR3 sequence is CASSDSDRGTEAFF. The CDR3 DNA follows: TGTGCCAGCAGTGACTCCGACAGGGGCACTGAAGCTTTCTTT.